This TCR beta chain is drawn from a study of cytomegalovirus exposure and HLA in healthy donors. Across the study: When 350 to 500 donors were genotyped, over 80% of them were found to fall in the Caucasian-associated ancestry cluster.

Study-level findings and limits: A list of about 180 TCR beta chains associated with cytomegalovirus was given. For presence/absence analyses, sequencing depth was assumed to be roughly uniform across donors.

A multiplex PCR was run with 60 Vbeta primers and 13 Jbeta primers. The method was immunoSEQ multiplex PCR; TCRdb's version includes in-frame clones alone and lacks a portion of them. Of 150,000 to 200,000 clones in the sample, less than 80% were seen once. The CDR3 length is 15 residues. Trimming cost V 4 bases and J 3 bases; bases outside gene matches: 8. CDR1 is GTSNPN, CDR2 SVGIG, per germline (reference sequence). Worth noting for this clone: Its antigen is currently unknown.

The V and J genes are TRBV30 and TRBJ2-3, with 9 bases identical to TRBD2. The sequenced material came from PBMCs. This clonotype was sampled from a man aged 35 to 55 in good health and CMV-seronegative. Here the CDR3 reads CAWTPTSGYTDTQYF. CDR3 DNA: TGTGCCTGGACACCTACTAGCGGGTATACAGATACGCAGTATTTT.